This T cell receptor beta chain was documented in a study of cytomegalovirus exposure and HLA in healthy donors. Study at large: One earlier analysis, a look at about 179 million T cells, found approximately 120 million unique TCR beta sequences. The Caucasian-associated ancestry cluster held more than 80% of approximately 400 genotyped donors. Overall study results and limits: As a later analysis showed, several of the most significant clusters appeared to be linked to common viral pathogens. High specificity and sensitivity for cytomegalovirus status were reported for the classifier.

The PCR ran on 60 Vbeta and 13 Jbeta primers. Produced via immunoSEQ multiplex PCR; TCRdb's table is partial and in-frame only. Altogether about 97,000 clones are present, about 85% being singletons, with the ten largest covering approximately 3.9%. Germline V lookup: CDR1 GTSNPN, CDR2 SVGIG (reference sequence). Trimming removed 4 bases at V and 7 bases at J, with 20 bases between. This CDR3 region has 15 residues. This clone was observed a few times. The antigen is undetermined. The V and J genes are TRBV30 and TRBJ2-1; D is perhaps TRBD2 (5 bases). The specimen was PBMCs. This TCR was sampled from a man younger than 45 in good health and CMV-seronegative. CDR3 in DNA: TGTGCCTGGAACTCCCTAGCCCACATCTGGAATGAGCAGTTCTTC. This gives the protein CAWNSLAHIWNEQFF.